This is a list of T cell receptor beta chains from one sample in a study of blood T cell repertoires in COVID-19. Method: immunoSEQ multiplex PCR; TCRdb's copy keeps in-frame clones and lacks some. The sample records approximately 110,000 clones, approximately 85% being singletons. Sequencing was carried out using peripheral blood. These TCRs come from a human donor in a cohort sampled during active COVID-19. Each CDR3 is given with its conserved first and last residue. The order of the fields is CDR3 DNA, CDR3 protein, clone size, V gene, J gene, CDR3 length, D gene. The D gene is left open where the match is weak. A row's size may be missing; if present it is once, few, many or a size class.

CDR3nt: TGTGCCAGCAGAACTGCCGGTGATGCGGGTGAGCAGTTCTTC
CDR3aa: CASRTAGDAGEQFF
abundance: NA
v_gene: TRBV6-5
j_gene: TRBJ2-1
len: 14
d_gene: NA

CDR3nt: TGTGCCAGCAGCCAAGATTTTCGGCAGGGTTGTGAAAAACTGTTTTTT
CDR3aa: CASSQDFRQGCEKLFF
abundance: NA
v_gene: TRBV3-1/TRBV3-2
j_gene: TRBJ1-4
len: 16
d_gene: NA

CDR3nt: TGCAGTGCTAGTCGGGGACAGGGTCATCAGCCCCAGCATTTT
CDR3aa: CSASRGQGHQPQHF
abundance: NA
v_gene: TRBV20-1
j_gene: TRBJ1-5
len: 14
d_gene: TRBD1

CDR3nt: TGCGCCAGCAGCCAAGTACAGGGGGCAACTAATGAAAAACTGTTTTTT
CDR3aa: CASSQVQGATNEKLFF
abundance: NA
v_gene: TRBV4-1
j_gene: TRBJ1-4
len: 16
d_gene: TRBD1

CDR3nt: TGTGCCAGCAGTCCTCGGGGGTCCCTCGGGGGGGCTTTC
CDR3aa: CASSPRGSLGGAF
abundance: once
v_gene: TRBV6-5
j_gene: TRBJ2-7
len: 13
d_gene: TRBD2

CDR3nt: TGTGCCAGCAGTCCAGCGGCCCGGGGAGAAAAACTGTTTTTT
CDR3aa: CASSPAARGEKLFF
abundance: once
v_gene: TRBV27
j_gene: TRBJ1-4
len: 14
d_gene: NA

CDR3nt: TGTGCCAGCTGCCCGGGACAGGGGAATTGTGAAAAACTGTTTTTT
CDR3aa: CASCPGQGNCEKLFF
abundance: NA
v_gene: TRBV9
j_gene: TRBJ1-4
len: 15
d_gene: TRBD1

CDR3nt: TGTGCCATCAGTGGAAACCCACAAGCAGGGGAACAGGACTATGGCTACACCTTC
CDR3aa: CAISGNPQAGEQDYGYTF
abundance: NA
v_gene: TRBV10-3
j_gene: TRBJ1-2
len: 18
d_gene: NA

CDR3nt: TGTGCCAGTAGTATAGACAGCCGAGGGAACACTGAAGCTTTCTTT
CDR3aa: CASSIDSRGNTEAFF
abundance: NA
v_gene: TRBV19
j_gene: TRBJ1-1
len: 15
d_gene: NA

CDR3nt: TGTGCCAGCAGCACTATAGCGGGGGGGCGACCAGATACGCAGTATTTT
CDR3aa: CASSTIAGGRPDTQYF
abundance: NA
v_gene: TRBV28
j_gene: TRBJ2-3
len: 16
d_gene: TRBD2

CDR3nt: TGTGCCAGTAGTATTCAGGGGCGTACTGAAGCTTTCTTT
CDR3aa: CASSIQGRTEAFF
abundance: NA
v_gene: TRBV19
j_gene: TRBJ1-1
len: 13
d_gene: NA

CDR3nt: TGTGCCAGTAGTACGGCAGCGTCATTGGGCTACACCTTC
CDR3aa: CASSTAASLGYTF
abundance: NA
v_gene: TRBV19
j_gene: TRBJ1-2
len: 13
d_gene: NA

CDR3nt: TGCGCCAGCAGCCAAGAAGGGAGACAGGATCAGCCCCAGCATTTT
CDR3aa: CASSQEGRQDQPQHF
abundance: NA
v_gene: TRBV4-1
j_gene: TRBJ1-5
len: 15
d_gene: NA

CDR3nt: TGTGCCAGCATCCTGGGGGCAGGGAGCTCCTACAATGAGCAGTTCTTC
CDR3aa: CASILGAGSSYNEQFF
abundance: NA
v_gene: TRBV28
j_gene: TRBJ2-1
len: 16
d_gene: NA

CDR3nt: TGTGCCAGCAGCCGGGACGGGGGGTTGGAGACCCAGTACTTC
CDR3aa: CASSRDGGLETQYF
abundance: NA
v_gene: TRBV11-1
j_gene: TRBJ2-5
len: 14
d_gene: TRBD2

CDR3nt: TGTGCCAGCAGTTTACTTGGGACAGGATCCCCCGGAGATACGCAGTATTTT
CDR3aa: CASSLLGTGSPGDTQYF
abundance: NA
v_gene: TRBV27
j_gene: TRBJ2-3
len: 17
d_gene: TRBD1

CDR3nt: TGTGCCAGTAGTAACACGGGACTAATTTACAATGAGCAGTTCTTC
CDR3aa: CASSNTGLIYNEQFF
abundance: NA
v_gene: TRBV19
j_gene: TRBJ2-1
len: 15
d_gene: TRBD2

CDR3nt: TGCGCCAGCAGCTTGGAAGGCAGGGGGGACACCGGGGAGCTGTTTTTT
CDR3aa: CASSLEGRGDTGELFF
abundance: NA
v_gene: TRBV5-1
j_gene: TRBJ2-2
len: 16
d_gene: NA

CDR3nt: TGTGCCAGCAGTGTCTCGGACGGAGGGTACGCTTTCTTT
CDR3aa: CASSVSDGGYAFF
abundance: NA
v_gene: TRBV2
j_gene: TRBJ1-1
len: 13
d_gene: NA

CDR3nt: TGCGCCAGCAGCCAAGATCCACAGGTCCTATCTGGCTACACCTTC
CDR3aa: CASSQDPQVLSGYTF
abundance: once
v_gene: TRBV4-3
j_gene: TRBJ1-2
len: 15
d_gene: NA

CDR3nt: TGTGCCAGCAGCGGGGGGGTACGGACCTCTAGCACAGATACGCAGTATTTT
CDR3aa: CASSGGVRTSSTDTQYF
abundance: NA
v_gene: TRBV9
j_gene: TRBJ2-3
len: 17
d_gene: NA

CDR3nt: TGTGCCATCAGTGAAATCCAGGGACTTCGGTCCTATAATTCACCCCTCCACTTT
CDR3aa: CAISEIQGLRSYNSPLHF
abundance: NA
v_gene: TRBV10-3
j_gene: TRBJ1-6
len: 18
d_gene: NA

CDR3nt: TGCAGCGTTGACGGTGTAAGCGGTGAAAAACTGTTTTTT
CDR3aa: CSVDGVSGEKLFF
abundance: NA
v_gene: TRBV29-1
j_gene: TRBJ1-4
len: 13
d_gene: NA

CDR3nt: TGTGCCAGCAGTTTACTTACAGGAAGCAATCAGCCCCAGCATTTT
CDR3aa: CASSLLTGSNQPQHF
abundance: NA
v_gene: TRBV28
j_gene: TRBJ1-5
len: 15
d_gene: NA

CDR3nt: TGTGCCAGCAGCGACAGTCTGAATCAGCCCCAGCATTTT
CDR3aa: CASSDSLNQPQHF
abundance: NA
v_gene: TRBV28
j_gene: TRBJ1-5
len: 13
d_gene: NA

CDR3nt: TGTGCCAGCAGTTACCGGGGGGGATGGGACGAGCAGTACTTC
CDR3aa: CASSYRGGWDEQYF
abundance: NA
v_gene: TRBV6-5
j_gene: TRBJ2-7
len: 14
d_gene: TRBD2

CDR3nt: TGTGCCACCAGTGAAGCGGGGGACTGGGGCTACACCTTC
CDR3aa: CATSEAGDWGYTF
abundance: NA
v_gene: TRBV24-1
j_gene: TRBJ1-2
len: 13
d_gene: NA

CDR3nt: TGCGCCAGCAGCCGAGGGGGCCCGGGGGATACGCAGTATTTT
CDR3aa: CASSRGGPGDTQYF
abundance: NA
v_gene: TRBV5-1
j_gene: TRBJ2-3
len: 14
d_gene: TRBD1

CDR3nt: TGTGCCAGCAGATGGGGGGACCAAGAGACCCAGTACTTC
CDR3aa: CASRWGDQETQYF
abundance: few
v_gene: TRBV11-2
j_gene: TRBJ2-5
len: 13
d_gene: NA

CDR3nt: TGTGCCACCAGCAGAGATCTTTTGAGCAATCAGCCCCAGCATTTT
CDR3aa: CATSRDLLSNQPQHF
abundance: once
v_gene: TRBV15
j_gene: TRBJ1-5
len: 15
d_gene: NA

CDR3nt: TGTGCCACAACAGGCGGGAATAATGAAAAACTGTTTTTT
CDR3aa: CATTGGNNEKLFF
abundance: NA
v_gene: TRBV19
j_gene: TRBJ1-4
len: 13
d_gene: NA

CDR3nt: TGTGCCAGCAGCGTAGGGTTGCAGGGAACAGGGGACACTGAAGCTTTCTTT
CDR3aa: CASSVGLQGTGDTEAFF
abundance: NA
v_gene: TRBV9
j_gene: TRBJ1-1
len: 17
d_gene: TRBD1

CDR3nt: TGCGCCAGCGGACAGGGTTATGGTGGCTATGGCTACACCTTC
CDR3aa: CASGQGYGGYGYTF
abundance: once
v_gene: TRBV4-3
j_gene: TRBJ1-2
len: 14
d_gene: TRBD1

CDR3nt: TGTGCCAGCAGCCGGAGCGGGGGAGGGGAGACCCAGTACTTC
CDR3aa: CASSRSGGGETQYF
abundance: NA
v_gene: TRBV27
j_gene: TRBJ2-5
len: 14
d_gene: TRBD2

CDR3nt: TGTGCCAGCACCCCCCCAGGGGGTCAGCCCCAGCATTTT
CDR3aa: CASTPPGGQPQHF
abundance: once
v_gene: TRBV6-2/TRBV6-3
j_gene: TRBJ1-5
len: 13
d_gene: TRBD1

CDR3nt: TGCGCCAGCAGTCTGGAGGGGCGAGTCGACACTGAAGCTTTCTTT
CDR3aa: CASSLEGRVDTEAFF
abundance: NA
v_gene: TRBV5-1
j_gene: TRBJ1-1
len: 15
d_gene: NA

CDR3nt: TGTGCCAGCTCACCGACACCGGAGGGAAGTGAAAAACTGTTTTTT
CDR3aa: CASSPTPEGSEKLFF
abundance: once
v_gene: TRBV18
j_gene: TRBJ1-4
len: 15
d_gene: NA

CDR3nt: TGTGCCAGTAGCAAGAAACTGGGGGGTCGTAACTATGGCTACACCTTC
CDR3aa: CASSKKLGGRNYGYTF
abundance: NA
v_gene: TRBV19
j_gene: TRBJ1-2
len: 16
d_gene: NA

CDR3nt: TGTGCCAGCTCACCACTATCCGGGACTGGGGTCTCTGAGACCCAGTACTTC
CDR3aa: CASSPLSGTGVSETQYF
abundance: NA
v_gene: TRBV18
j_gene: TRBJ2-5
len: 17
d_gene: NA

CDR3nt: TGTGCCAGCAGCTTTCTGACAGGGGGCGACGAGCAGTACTTC
CDR3aa: CASSFLTGGDEQYF
abundance: few
v_gene: TRBV11-2
j_gene: TRBJ2-7
len: 14
d_gene: TRBD1

CDR3nt: TGTGCCAGCAGTTTACCGGGACAGGGTTACTACGAGCAGTACTTC
CDR3aa: CASSLPGQGYYEQYF
abundance: NA
v_gene: TRBV28
j_gene: TRBJ2-7
len: 15
d_gene: TRBD1

CDR3nt: TGCAGCGTTTGGCAGGGGGACGAAAAACTGTTTTTT
CDR3aa: CSVWQGDEKLFF
abundance: NA
v_gene: TRBV29-1
j_gene: TRBJ1-4
len: 12
d_gene: TRBD1

CDR3nt: TGTGCCAGCAGTGACCCCGGTGGCACCGGGGAGCTGTTTTTT
CDR3aa: CASSDPGGTGELFF
abundance: NA
v_gene: TRBV6-4
j_gene: TRBJ2-2
len: 14
d_gene: NA